This entry lists 26 T cell receptor beta chains sequenced from one sample in a study of control samples from healthy donors and cancer patients. Measured with immunoSEQ multiplex PCR; TCRdb has only the in-frame clones, and not every one. Among about 83,000 clones, roughly nine tenths were seen once, and the ten largest hold 15% to 20%. The sample taken for sequencing was blood. The source of these receptors is a man over 45 in good health.

The genes are TRBV5-6 and TRBJ1-4; possible D gene TRBD1, 5 bases. CDR1 and CDR2 (germline): SGHDT, YYEEEE. The CDR3 is made up of 14 amino acids. V lost 1 base to trimming and J lost 7 bases, with 11 bases between them. CDR3 region: CASSLNGAGEKLFF. The DNA of the CDR3 is TGTGCCAGCAGCTTGAACGGGGCGGGTGAAAAACTGTTTTTT.

The chain combines TRBV6-5 with TRBJ1-2; 10 bases agree with TRBD1. This CDR3 has 16 residues. Per germline, CDR1 MNHEY and CDR2 SVGAGI. The V segment lost 2 bases and the J segment 8 bases; nucleotides outside the gene matches: 11. CDR3 protein: CASSYGGQGIGRGYTF. The CDR3, as DNA: TGTGCCAGCAGTTACGGGGGACAGGGGATAGGACGCGGCTACACCTTC.

The chain has TRBV11-2 and TRBJ1-3, with D unclear. This CDR3 has 15 amino acids. Per the germline V gene, CDR1 is SGHAT and CDR2 is FQNNGV. V was cut by 1 base and J by 0 bases, with 7 bases left in between. The CDR3 DNA is TGTGCCAGCAGCTTAGCGTCAGTCTCTGGAAACACCATATATTTT. It is translated as CASSLASVSGNTIYF.

This clone showed up just once. The genes are TRBV6-6 and TRBJ1-1, with 9 bases fitting TRBD1. CDR1 and CDR2 (germline): MNHNY, SVGAGI (reference sequence). V gave up 11 bases and J gave up 2 bases; unmatched junction bases: 9. The CDR3 spans 14 residues. The CDR3 DNA reads TGTGCCGGTAGACAGGGGGGCTTAAACACTGAAGCTTTCTTT. This gives the protein CAGRQGGLNTEAFF.

This sequence joins TRBV7-2 and TRBJ1-5; D is unresolved. V lost 2 bases and J 2 bases, leaving 10 bases between the germline ends. The CDR3 loop spans 15 amino acids. Per the germline V gene, CDR1 is SGHTA and CDR2 is FQGNSA. CDR3 residues: CASSLRAIGNQPQHF. The CDR3 DNA follows: TGTGCCAGCAGCTTAAGGGCTATAGGCAATCAGCCCCAGCATTTT.

The chain has TRBV11-1 and TRBJ2-5; maybe TRBD2 (5 bases). V lost 5 bases and J lost 10, with 11 bases in between. Germline V lookup: CDR1 SGHAT, CDR2 FQDESV (reference sequence). CDR3 length: 11 amino acids. CDR3 coding DNA: TGTGCCAGCAGCACGGGGTCAATCCAGTACTTC. Translation: CASSTGSIQYF.

The chain recombines TRBV7-2 with TRBJ1-5, with D hard to call. The germline V gene encodes CDR1 SGHTA and CDR2 FQGNSA. This CDR3 has 12 amino acids. V was trimmed by 1 base and J by 12 bases, leaving 10 bases between them. The CDR3 nucleotides read TGTGCCAGCAGCTTAGAAGGGAGCCTCCAGCATTTT. It specifies CASSLEGSLQHF.

This chain links TRBV29-1 with TRBJ2-5; TRBD1 agrees at 7 bases. Germline V lookup: CDR1 SQVTM, CDR2 ANQGSEA. There are 15 residues in the CDR3. With 2 bases clipped from V and 5 bases from J, the junction kept 11 bases outside the gene matches. CDR3 coding DNA: TGCAGCGTTGAACCGACACAGGGGAGTGGGGAGACCCAGTACTTC. It translates to CSVEPTQGSGETQYF.

The CDR3 region is CSASRGQAGANVLTF. CDR3 DNA sequence: TGCAGTGCTAGTAGGGGACAGGCTGGGGCCAACGTCCTGACTTTC. This chain uses TRBV20-1 with TRBJ2-6, with 8 bases that match TRBD1. The V and J ends lost 3 bases and 2 bases, in that order; junction bases with no gene match: 3. This CDR3 is built from 15 residues. Germline CDR1 and CDR2: DFQATT and SNEGSKA (reference sequence).

The chain combines TRBV14 with TRBJ1-3, with 7 bases aligning to TRBD1. The V and J ends lost 2 bases and 3 bases, in that order; junction bases with no gene match: 4. The CDR3 contains 15 residues. The germline V gene has CDR1 SGHDN and CDR2 FVKESK. CDR3 amino acids: CASSQFRTGGNTIYF. The CDR3 DNA follows: TGTGCCAGCAGCCAATTCCGGACAGGTGGAAACACCATATATTTT.

The J gene is TRBJ1-1, the V gene TRBV7-9, with D possibly being TRBD1 (6 bases). The ends were cut back, 5 bases at V and 2 bases at J, with 12 bases in the middle. Germline CDR1 reads SEHNR; CDR2 reads FQNEAQ (reference sequence). This CDR3 contains 14 residues. The DNA for the CDR3 is TGTGCCAGCAGCAGGGACACTTCCAACACTGAAGCTTTCTTT. Protein: CASSRDTSNTEAFF. Full variable domain (outside the CDR3, taken from reference TRBV7-9 and TRBJ1-1): DTGVSQNPRHKITKRGQNVTFRCDPISEHNRLYWYRQTLGQGPEFLTYFQNEAQLEKSRLLSDRFSAERPKGSFSTLEIQRTEQGDSAMYLCASSRDTSNTEAFFGQGTRLTVV.

V usage is TRBV6-1 and J usage is TRBJ1-1; D might be TRBD1 (6 bases). This CDR3 region has 14 residues. Germline CDR1 is MNHNS and CDR2 is SASEGT. Trimming took off 1 base at V and 4 bases at J, with 10 bases between the two ends. CDR3 in amino acids: CASSEVGRGTEAFF. The CDR3 nucleotides read TGTGCCAGCAGTGAAGTGGGCAGGGGCACTGAAGCTTTCTTT.

The chain is built from TRBV7-9 and TRBJ1-2; D is unresolved. V was clipped by 5 bases and J by 6 bases, with 10 bases between them. Germline lookup yields CDR1 SEHNR and CDR2 FQNEAQ (reference sequence). The CDR3 runs 12 residues. Here the CDR3 DNA reads TGTGCCAGCAGCCCTTCCAGTGATGGCTACACCTTC. Protein product: CASSPSSDGYTF.

V is TRBV19 and J is TRBJ1-1, with D uncertain. V was trimmed by 6 bases and J by 2 bases, leaving 10 bases between them. In germline, CDR1 is LNHDA, CDR2 SQIVND (reference sequence). The CDR3 contains 13 residues. CDR3: CASSLDRNTEAFF. CDR3 nucleotide sequence: TGTGCCAGTAGCCTGGACCGAAACACTGAAGCTTTCTTT.

The V call is TRBV6-1, the J call TRBJ2-3; 9 nucleotides agree with TRBD2. CDR1 is MNHNS and CDR2 is SASEGT in the germline V gene. Trimming cost V 2 bases and J 0 bases; bases outside gene matches: 0. The CDR3 consists of 15 residues. CDR3 protein: CASSELAGSTDTQYF. The CDR3 DNA reads as TGTGCCAGCAGTGAACTAGCGGGGAGCACAGATACGCAGTATTTT.

This clone was recorded only once. The genes are TRBV4-3 and TRBJ1-5; 9 bases line up with TRBD1. Germline CDR1 is LGHNA and CDR2 is YSLEER. V was pared by 0 bases and J by 4 bases, with 4 bases of the junction left unmatched. The CDR3 spans 16 residues. The CDR3 DNA reads TGCGCCAGCAGCCAAGAAGCAGGACAGGGGAATCAGCCCCAGCATTTT. This gives the protein CASSQEAGQGNQPQHF.

This clone was counted between two and nine times. V and J are TRBV25-1 and TRBJ1-4; 8 nucleotides line up with TRBD1. V lost 3 bases to trimming and J lost 5 bases; unmatched junction nucleotides: 5. This CDR3 is built from 15 residues. Germline-derived CDR1 and CDR2 are MGHDK and SYGVNS. Here the CDR3 reads CASSDWTGSNEKLFF. The CDR3 DNA follows: TGTGCCAGCAGTGATTGGACAGGGTCAAATGAAAAACTGTTTTTT.

The rearrangement links TRBV21-1 to TRBJ2-5. TRBV21-1 is marked as a pseudogene. CDR3 length equals 14 residues. The CDR3 DNA reads as TGTGCCAGCAGCAACCCGGGACACCAAGAGACCCAGTACTTC. It yields the protein CASSNPGHQETQYF.

J is TRBJ1-5 and V is TRBV6-6; D gene uncertain. The ends were cut back, 7 bases at V and 2 bases at J, with 12 bases in the middle. CDR3 size: 14 residues. Looked up from germline, CDR1 is MNHNY and CDR2 is SVGAGI (reference sequence). Here the CDR3 reads CASKGFSGNQPQHF. The CDR3 nucleotides are TGTGCCAGCAAAGGCTTTTCGGGCAATCAGCCCCAGCATTTT.

This chain joins TRBV7-2 and TRBJ1-2, with D unclear. The length of the CDR3 is 15 residues. Between the trimmed V and J ends, which lost 1 base and 2 bases, there was a span of 11 bases. In germline, CDR1 is SGHTA, CDR2 FQGNSA. The CDR3 loop is CASSLGEGYNYGYTF. In DNA, the CDR3 is TGTGCCAGCAGCTTAGGGGAGGGATACAACTATGGCTACACCTTC.

The chain couples TRBV29-1 to TRBJ1-1, with D hard to call. This CDR3 is 12 amino acids long. Trimming took 8 bases from V and 0 from J, leaving 10 bases between them. Germline V gene sequence: CDR1 SQVTM, CDR2 ANQGSEA. Here the CDR3 DNA reads TGCAGCTTTCTAGCAGTGAACACTGAAGCTTTCTTT. It is translated as CSFLAVNTEAFF. The full variable domain, with the rest looked up from reference TRBV29-1 and TRBJ1-1, is SAVISQKPSRDICQRGTSLTIQCQVDSQVTMMFWYRQQPGQSLTLIATANQGSEATYESGFVIDKFPISRPNLTFSTLTVSNMSPEDSSIYLCSFLAVNTEAFFGQGTRLTVV.

This chain connects TRBV7-9 to TRBJ2-7; D is possibly TRBD2 (5 bases). The CDR3 spans 14 residues. The germline V gene has CDR1 SEHNR and CDR2 FQNEAQ (reference sequence). The V and J ends lost 3 bases and 0 bases respectively, with 9 bases between them. The chain's CDR3 is CASSFEGHSYEQYF. DNA of the CDR3: TGTGCCAGCAGCTTTGAGGGCCACTCCTACGAGCAGTACTTC.

V usage is TRBV24-1 and J usage is TRBJ1-2, with a possible D match to TRBD1 (6 bases). Trimming removed 7 bases at V and 14 bases at J, with 16 bases between. In germline, CDR1 is KGHDR, CDR2 SFDVKD. This CDR3 is built from 11 residues. CDR3 residues: CATSDGWDKTF. CDR3 in DNA: TGTGCCACCAGCGACGGGTGGGACAAAACCTTC.

The chain joins TRBV9 to TRBJ1-1; possibly TRBD1 for D (5 bases). Trimming shortened V by 4 bases and J by 3 bases, and 16 bases separated the two germline ends. This CDR3 is built from 15 residues. Germline V CDR1 and CDR2: SGDLS, YYNGEE. CDR3 DNA sequence: TGTGCCAGCAGCCCTAGTGGGGGGATAGACACTGAAGCTTTCTTT. Its translation is CASSPSGGIDTEAFF. The entire variable domain, with the rest obtained from reference TRBV9 and TRBJ1-1, is as follows: DSGVTQTPKHLITATGQRVTLRCSPRSGDLSVYWYQQSLDQGLQFLIQYYNGEERAKGNILERFSAQQFPDLHSELNLSSLELGDSALYFCASSPSGGIDTEAFFGQGTRLTVV.

This chain uses TRBV6-6 with TRBJ1-6, with D tentatively TRBD1 (5 bases). This CDR3 region has 15 residues. Germline values: CDR1 MNHNY, CDR2 SVGAGI (reference sequence). The V end lost 8 bases, the J end lost 4 bases, and 15 bases lay between the germline ends. DNA for the CDR3: TGTGCCAGCGGGGGATATGACGGGTATAATTCACCCCTCCACTTT. Its translation: CASGGYDGYNSPLHF.

CDR3 DNA sequence: TGTGCCAGCTCACCACCGGGTGGCGGGGAGCTGTTTTTT. Translated: CASSPPGGGELFF. The V gene is TRBV18, the J gene TRBJ2-2; D gene unclear. V was trimmed by 0 bases and J by 7 bases, leaving 6 bases between them. CDR1 is KGHSH, CDR2 LQKENI, per germline. This CDR3 is 13 amino acids long.